The clone carrying this T cell receptor beta chain was found a few times. The antigen remains undetermined. Researchers report immunoSEQ v3.0 was run at survey level. Assay used: immunoSEQ multiplex PCR; TCRdb lists only in-frame clones, some missing. This table has 25,000 to 35,000 clones, about 80% appearing once. These data come from a study of long-term antiretroviral therapy in people with HIV. Broader study findings: An increase in diversity followed ART, yet levels stayed below transplant donor controls.

With 4 bases removed from V and 6 bases from J, the gap between germline ends came to 6 bases. The germline gives CDR1 MNHNS, CDR2 SASEGT. The CDR3 is 11 amino acids. The rearrangement uses TRBV6-1 and TRBJ1-2; D uncertain. This receptor was identified in a man aged 40-55 years with HIV. The sample in question was unsorted PBMCs, obtained 0.3 years after starting antiretroviral therapy. CDR3 loop: CASSVWDGYTF. The CDR3 DNA reads as TGTGCCAGCAGTGTATGGGATGGCTACACCTTC.